Listed here are 30 T cell receptor beta chains from one sample, sequenced in a study of identical twins. MiXCR was run by TCRdb on the 5' RACE reads, yielding one entry per CDR3 protein. This table holds some 500,000 distinct CDR3 sequences, roughly 9.9% found once. A further study also used this sample, focusing on yellow fever vaccine responses in identical twins.

The specimen was PBMCs. Every receptor here comes from a woman younger than 35 in good health.

This clonotype appeared a few times. The chain employs TRBV6-1 and TRBJ2-7; D is ambiguous. Germline V lookup: CDR1 MNHNS, CDR2 SASEGT. This CDR3 is 14 amino acids long. Trimming stripped 0 bases from V and 4 bases from J, with 10 bases between. The chain's CDR3 is CASSEALPGYEQYF. The CDR3, as DNA: TGTGCCAGCAGTGAAGCGCTTCCAGGATACGAGCAGTACTTC.

This chain connects TRBV11-1 to TRBJ2-7; tentatively, D is TRBD1 (6 bases). Per germline, CDR1 SGHAT and CDR2 FQDESV (reference sequence). V lost 3 bases, J lost 0 bases, and 21 bases lay in between. This CDR3 contains 18 residues. This chain's CDR3 is CASSFLASGANPSYEQYF. The CDR3 coding sequence is TGTGCCAGCAGCTTTTTGGCGTCAGGGGCTAATCCCTCCTACGAGCAGTACTTC.

The rearrangement links TRBV30 to TRBJ2-1, with TRBD1 as a possible D gene (5 bases). Trimming pared 6 bases from V and 1 base from J, leaving 10 bases between. Germline V gene sequence: CDR1 GTSNPN, CDR2 SVGIG (reference sequence). This CDR3 has 13 amino acids. The CDR3 bases are TGTGCCTGTCTACGGACATCCTACAATGAGCAGTTCTTC. Translating it yields CACLRTSYNEQFF.

This clonotype was detected many times. The V call is TRBV19, the J call TRBJ2-1; TRBD2 aligns across 14 bases. This CDR3 has 17 residues. From germline, CDR1 is LNHDA and CDR2 SQIVND (reference sequence). J lost 8 bases, V lost 4 bases, and 10 bases had no gene match. The CDR3 sequence is CASSNVGLAGVSHEQFF. The CDR3 region has the DNA TGTGCCAGTAGTAATGTGGGACTAGCGGGAGTATCCCATGAGCAGTTCTTC.

Here the CDR3 reads CASSLRMETQYF. CDR3 DNA sequence: TGTGCCAGCAGTTTGCGTATGGAGACCCAGTACTTC. The rearrangement uses TRBV12-3 or TRBV12-4 and TRBJ2-5; D gene ambiguous. V was clipped by 3 bases and J by 5 bases, with 7 bases between them. This CDR3 spans 12 amino acids.

In this sample, this clonotype turned up many times. The chain links TRBV14 to TRBJ2-5, with D unclear. The V and J ends lost 4 bases and 1 base respectively, with 10 bases between them. The germline gives CDR1 SGHDN, CDR2 FVKESK. The CDR3 runs 14 residues. CDR3 DNA sequence: TGTGCCAGCAGCCCGGGTCTGGCCCAAGAGACCCAGTACTTC. This encodes CASSPGLAQETQYF.

This clonotype has a handful of counts. Written as DNA, the CDR3 is TGTGCCAGCAGCTCCGAAGAGCTAGCGGGAGGGCGAGAGACCCAGTACTTC. The encoded protein is CASSSEELAGGRETQYF. V gene TRBV7-9 combines with J gene TRBJ2-5; 12 nucleotides line up with TRBD2. The CDR3 sequence is 17 residues long. The germline gives CDR1 SEHNR, CDR2 FQNEAQ (reference sequence). Trimming at V came to 4 bases and at J to 4 bases, leaving 10 bases not matched to a gene.

This clonotype was recorded at least ten times. The chain couples TRBV6-2 or TRBV6-3 to TRBJ2-7; 9 bases match TRBD1. The CDR3 runs to 15 residues. V shed 2 bases, J shed 3 bases, and the junction held 5 bases outside the gene matches. Germline CDR1 is MNHEY and CDR2 is SVGEGT. CDR3 in DNA: TGTGCCAGCAGTTACCCGGGACAGGGAGGCTACGAGCAGTACTTC. It encodes CASSYPGQGGYEQYF.

This clonotype was seen ten or more times. V and J are TRBV4-3 and TRBJ2-1; unclear D gene. The CDR3 has 15 amino acids. Germline assignment: CDR1 LGHNA and CDR2 YSLEER. Trimming shortened V by 1 base and J by 8 bases, and 15 bases separated the two germline ends. The CDR3 sequence: CASSQGGLGFDEQFF. In DNA, the CDR3 is TGCGCCAGCAGCCAAGGTGGTCTGGGGTTCGATGAGCAGTTCTTC.

The V gene is TRBV20-1, the J gene TRBJ1-5, with D possibly being TRBD1 (6 bases). This CDR3 comprises 15 residues. V was cut by 3 bases and J by 1 base, with 13 bases left in between. Germline V CDR1 and CDR2: DFQATT, SNEGSKA (reference sequence). CDR3 DNA: TGCAGTGCTAGCTTCAGGGGAAACAGCAATCAGCCCCAGCATTTT. Its protein product is CSASFRGNSNQPQHF.

This clonotype has only a few counts. A junction boundary mismatches the germline segment, possibly from a read error. The chain employs TRBV2 and TRBJ2-1; 9 bases align to TRBD2. The CDR3 is 16 amino acids. Germline loops: CDR1 SNHLY, CDR2 FYNNEI. The CDR3 DNA reads TGTGCCAGCAGCGAAGGCGGGCTAGCGGGGCACAATGAGCAGTTCTTC. The encoded protein is CASSEGGLAGHNEQFF.

This clonotype was counted only a few times. The rearrangement uses TRBV5-6 and TRBJ2-2, with TRBD1 matching over 10 bases. Germline V gives CDR1 SGHDT, CDR2 YYEEEE. V gave up 1 base and J gave up 1 base; unmatched junction bases: 10. The CDR3 loop spans 19 amino acids. CDR3 sequence (DNA): TGTGCCAGCAGCTTGTTCGGGACAGGGGTTCCCTTGAACACCGGGGAGCTGTTTTTT. Amino acid sequence: CASSLFGTGVPLNTGELFF.

The chain joins TRBV5-1 to TRBJ2-3; 10 bases align to TRBD2. Germline CDR1 reads SGHRS; CDR2 reads YFSETQ. The CDR3 runs to 18 residues. The J segment lost 9 bases and the V segment lost 3 bases, leaving 19 bases of the junction unmatched. CDR3 amino acids: CASSYGTSVTVGGITQYF. The CDR3 DNA reads as TGCGCCAGCAGCTACGGGACTAGCGTGACGGTGGGAGGGATAACGCAGTATTTT.

CDR3 sequence: CASSLSTSGPRETQYF. For the CDR3, the DNA is TGCGCCAGCAGCTTGTCTACTAGCGGGCCGAGGGAGACCCAGTACTTC. The V call is TRBV5-1, the J call TRBJ2-5; 9 bases map to TRBD2. The junction had 9 bases not matched to a gene; V was cut back by 1 base and J by 5 bases. The CDR3 is 16 amino acids. Germline CDR1 SGHRS, CDR2 YFSETQ.

This clonotype occurred many times. The V call is TRBV7-2, the J call TRBJ2-4; 8 bases agree with TRBD1. Germline CDR1 SGHTA, CDR2 FQGNSA. There are 15 residues in the CDR3. J lost 3 bases, V lost 3 bases, and 4 bases had no gene match. The DNA of the CDR3 is TGTGCCAGCAGCTTGGGAGGACAGGGCAAAAACATTCAGTACTTC. This codes for CASSLGGQGKNIQYF.

This clonotype was observed at least ten times. J is TRBJ2-1 and V is TRBV20-1; D is ambiguous. The CDR3 runs 10 residues. The V and J ends lost 6 bases and 7 bases respectively, with 7 bases between them. Germline lookup yields CDR1 DFQATT and CDR2 SNEGSKA (reference sequence). Here the CDR3 reads CSAERNEQFF. In DNA, the CDR3 is TGCAGTGCCGAAAGGAATGAGCAGTTCTTC.

This clonotype was observed a handful of times. This sequence joins TRBV3-1 and TRBJ2-2; 9 bases map to TRBD1. Germline CDR1 reads LGHDT; CDR2 reads YNNKEL (reference sequence). V was clipped by 0 bases and J by 6 bases; unmatched bases: 11. The CDR3 has 18 amino acids. CDR3 DNA sequence: TGTGCCAGCAGCCAAGATATTAGGTGGGGACAGGGAGCCGGGGAGCTGTTTTTT. This codes for CASSQDIRWGQGAGELFF.

This clonotype came up a few times. This chain joins TRBV7-2 and TRBJ2-5; perhaps TRBD2 as D (5 bases). This CDR3 comprises 15 residues. Germline CDR1 is SGHTA and CDR2 is FQGNSA. With 1 base removed from V and 7 bases from J, the gap between germline ends came to 16 bases. For the CDR3, the DNA is TGTGCCAGCAGCTTAGGTCGGGGTGGTGGTGGGACCCAGTACTTC. It yields the protein CASSLGRGGGGTQYF.

This clonotype was seen a handful of times. The chain couples TRBV6-4 to TRBJ2-1, with 11 bases fitting TRBD2. The J segment lost 0 bases and the V segment lost 4 bases, leaving 11 bases of the junction unmatched. CDR3 length: 19 residues. Looked up from germline, CDR1 is MRHNA and CDR2 is SNTAGT. CDR3 sequence (DNA): TGTGCCAGCAGTGCTCCTAGCGGGGGGCTGGTTAGCTCCTACAATGAGCAGTTCTTC. Translated, it gives CASSAPSGGLVSSYNEQFF.

This clonotype occurred many times. The chain joins TRBV20-1 to TRBJ2-7, with 7 positions matching TRBD1. The CDR3 loop spans 13 amino acids. Trimming cost V 3 bases and J 4 bases; bases outside gene matches: 6. The germline V gene encodes CDR1 DFQATT and CDR2 SNEGSKA (reference sequence). In nucleotides, the CDR3 is TGCAGTGCTAGCGGGACAGTGGATTACGAGCAGTACTTC. It translates to CSASGTVDYEQYF.

This clonotype has ten or more counts. The gene calls are TRBV29-1 and TRBJ2-1, with 7 bases fitting TRBD1. With V trimmed by 7 bases and J by 0 bases, 6 bases remained unmatched. This CDR3 comprises 14 residues. The V gene's germline CDR1 is SQVTM and CDR2 ANQGSEA. The CDR3, as DNA: TGCAGCGCCTCGACAGGGAGCTCCTACAATGAGCAGTTCTTC. Translated: CSASTGSSYNEQFF.

This clonotype was seen a few times. The rearrangement joins TRBV11-2 to TRBJ2-5, with D tentatively TRBD1 or TRBD2 (5 bases each). Germline CDR1 SGHAT, CDR2 FQNNGV. Between the trimmed V and J ends, which lost 3 bases and 11 bases, there was a span of 10 bases. This CDR3 comprises 11 residues. The CDR3 region has the DNA TGTGCCAGCAGCTTTCTCGGGGCTCAGTACTTC. The encoded protein is CASSFLGAQYF.

V usage is TRBV7-2 and J usage is TRBJ2-7; perhaps TRBD1 as D (6 bases). Germline values: CDR1 SGHTA, CDR2 FQGNSA. The CDR3 covers 17 residues. V was trimmed by 2 bases and J by 0 bases, leaving 17 bases between them. CDR3 region: CASSLLGFPDSSYEQYF. The CDR3 DNA reads TGTGCCAGCAGCTTACTTGGATTCCCGGACAGCTCCTACGAGCAGTACTTC.

This clonotype was detected many times. The J gene is TRBJ2-3, the V gene TRBV10-3, with D possibly TRBD2 on 5 matching bases. Trimming removed 7 bases from V and 8 bases from J, with 31 bases in between. Germline V gene sequence: CDR1 ENHRY, CDR2 SYGVKD. There are 18 residues in the CDR3. DNA for the CDR3: TGTGCCATCACTCCGACTACTTCAGAACACTCCGGGGTTGTTACGCAGTATTTT. Translating it yields CAITPTTSEHSGVVTQYF.

The rearrangement uses TRBV29-1 and TRBJ2-3; 9 bases match TRBD2. The CDR3 is 15 amino acids. V lost 2 bases to trimming and J lost 6 bases; unmatched junction nucleotides: 9. Germline V gene lookup returns CDR1 SQVTM and CDR2 ANQGSEA. CDR3 nucleotides: TGCAGCGTTGAATCTAGCGGGATAGGGTTGGATACGCAGTATTTT. It encodes CSVESSGIGLDTQYF.

The chain couples TRBV28 to TRBJ2-3; 12 bases fit TRBD2. Trimming at V came to 3 bases and at J to 4 bases, leaving 17 bases not matched to a gene. The germline V gene encodes CDR1 MDHEN and CDR2 SYDVKM. The length of the CDR3 is 20 residues. The CDR3 here is CASSLGGLAGIWVPPDTQYF. The CDR3 DNA follows: TGTGCCAGCAGTTTGGGTGGACTAGCGGGAATCTGGGTTCCCCCAGATACGCAGTATTTT.

The sample holds many counts of this clonotype. The chain combines TRBV12-3 or TRBV12-4 with TRBJ1-2; D perhaps matches TRBD1 (5 bases). The CDR3 sequence is 13 residues long. Deletions cut 3 bases from V and 2 bases from J, with 7 bases between. The CDR3 is CASSFKGNYGYTF. CDR3 DNA sequence: TGTGCCAGCAGTTTCAAGGGGAACTATGGCTACACCTTC.

This clonotype appeared a few times. The chain joins TRBV28 to TRBJ2-2, with unresolved D. Germline CDR1 is MDHEN and CDR2 is SYDVKM. Trimming removed 6 bases from V and 3 bases from J, with 14 bases in between. The CDR3 has 15 amino acids. CDR3 region: CASSPPRGYTGELFF. CDR3 coding DNA: TGTGCCAGCAGCCCTCCCCGAGGTTACACCGGGGAGCTGTTTTTT. Using reference TRBV28 and TRBJ2-2 for the parts outside the CDR3, the full variable domain is DVKVTQSSRYLVKRTGEKVFLECVQDMDHENMFWYRQDPGLGLRLIYFSYDVKMKEKGDIPEGYSVSREKKERFSLILESASTNQTSMYLCASSPPRGYTGELFFGEGSRLTVL.

This clonotype was found many times. The chain combines TRBV9 with TRBJ2-5; D gene unclear. Germline V gene sequence: CDR1 SGDLS, CDR2 YYNGEE. V was clipped by 3 bases and J by 5 bases, with 14 bases between them. This CDR3 is 14 amino acids long. CDR3: CASSARPGWETQYF. The CDR3 DNA follows: TGTGCCAGCAGCGCCCGGCCTGGGTGGGAGACCCAGTACTTC.

This sequence joins TRBV20-1 and TRBJ1-1; 8 positions agree with TRBD1. The CDR3 has 11 residues. After removal of 3 bases from V and 9 bases from J, the junction contained 3 bases not matched to a gene. CDR1 and CDR2 from the germline V gene are DFQATT and SNEGSKA (reference sequence). The CDR3 here is CSARTGVKAFF. The CDR3 nucleotides read TGCAGTGCTAGGACAGGGGTAAAAGCTTTCTTT.